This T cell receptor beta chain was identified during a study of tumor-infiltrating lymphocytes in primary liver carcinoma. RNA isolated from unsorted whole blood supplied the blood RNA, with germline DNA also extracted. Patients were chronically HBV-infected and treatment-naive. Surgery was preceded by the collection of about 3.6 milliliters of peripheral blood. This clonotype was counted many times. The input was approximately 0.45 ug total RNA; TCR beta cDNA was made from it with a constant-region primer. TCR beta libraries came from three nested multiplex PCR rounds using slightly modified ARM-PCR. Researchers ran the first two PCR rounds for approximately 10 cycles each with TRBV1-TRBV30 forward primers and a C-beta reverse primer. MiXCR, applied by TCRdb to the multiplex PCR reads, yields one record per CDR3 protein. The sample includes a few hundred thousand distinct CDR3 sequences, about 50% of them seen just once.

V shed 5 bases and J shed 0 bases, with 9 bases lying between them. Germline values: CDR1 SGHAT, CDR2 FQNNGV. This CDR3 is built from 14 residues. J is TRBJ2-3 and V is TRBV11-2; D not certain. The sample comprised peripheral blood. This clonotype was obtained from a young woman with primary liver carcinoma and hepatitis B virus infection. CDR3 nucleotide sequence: TGTGCCAGCAGCCACGGATTCAGCACAGATACGCAGTATTTT. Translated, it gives CASSHGFSTDTQYF. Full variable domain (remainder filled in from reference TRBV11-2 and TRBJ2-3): EAGVAQSPRYKIIEKRQSVAFWCNPISGHATLYWYQQILGQGPKLLIQFQNNGVVDDSQLPKDRFSAERLKGVDSTLKIQPAKLEDSAVYLCASSHGFSTDTQYFGPGTRLTVL.